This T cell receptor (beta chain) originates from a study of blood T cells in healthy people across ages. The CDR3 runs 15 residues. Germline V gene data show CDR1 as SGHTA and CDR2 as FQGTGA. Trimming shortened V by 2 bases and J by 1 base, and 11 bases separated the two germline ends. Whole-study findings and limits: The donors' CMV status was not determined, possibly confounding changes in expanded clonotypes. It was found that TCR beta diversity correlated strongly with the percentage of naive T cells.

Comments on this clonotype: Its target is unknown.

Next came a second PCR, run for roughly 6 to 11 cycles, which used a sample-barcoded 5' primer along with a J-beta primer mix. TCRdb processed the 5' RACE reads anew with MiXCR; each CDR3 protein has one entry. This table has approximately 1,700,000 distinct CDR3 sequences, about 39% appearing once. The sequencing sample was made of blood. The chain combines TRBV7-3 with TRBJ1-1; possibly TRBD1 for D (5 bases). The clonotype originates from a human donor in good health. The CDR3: CASSLLGVANTEAFF. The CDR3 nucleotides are TGTGCCAGCAGCTTACTGGGGGTTGCGAACACTGAAGCTTTCTTT.